One sample yielded the 8 T cell receptor beta chains listed below, sequenced in a study of blood T cell repertoires in COVID-19. The assay was immunoSEQ multiplex PCR, and TCRdb's table has in-frame clones only and misses some. The sample yields 50,000 to 80,000 clones, approximately 88% seen once. Sequencing was carried out using peripheral blood. These receptors came from a woman aged 60 to 75 with COVID-19, enrolled during active disease.

The chain employs TRBV10-3 and TRBJ2-3; 10 bases are shared with TRBD2. Trimming cost V 6 bases and J 3 bases; bases outside gene matches: 9. This CDR3 has 16 amino acids. Germline V CDR1 and CDR2: ENHRY, SYGVKD. The CDR3, as DNA: TGTGCCATCAGGAGGGCTAGCGGGAGTCATACAGATACGCAGTATTTT. It translates to CAIRRASGSHTDTQYF.

V is TRBV18 and J is TRBJ1-2; 8 positions agree with TRBD1. The length of the CDR3 is 16 residues. Germline CDR1 and CDR2: KGHSH and LQKENI. Losses at the gene ends were 1 base for V and 4 bases for J; bases not matched to a gene: 8. CDR3 sequence: CASSPRQGRMPYGYTF. The CDR3 DNA reads TGTGCCAGCTCACCACGACAGGGGCGGATGCCCTATGGCTACACCTTC.

This sequence joins TRBV7-2 and TRBJ2-1, with 8 bases that match TRBD2. Germline V CDR1 and CDR2: SGHTA, FQGNSA. The ends lost 4 bases at V and 1 base at J; junction bases unmatched: 6. This CDR3 is 16 amino acids long. This CDR3 is CASSSGAGGSYNEQFF. The CDR3 coding sequence is TGTGCCAGCAGCTCCGGCGCGGGAGGTTCCTACAATGAGCAGTTCTTC.

The rearrangement uses TRBV6-1 and TRBJ2-4, with 8 bases lining up with TRBD2. The germline V gene encodes CDR1 MNHNS and CDR2 SASEGT. Trimming cost V 1 base and J 8 bases; bases outside gene matches: 13. This CDR3 spans 17 amino acids. The DNA for the CDR3 is TGTGCCAGCAGTGAAGGGCCTCCGGGACTAGGGGCTTACATTCAGTACTTC. This translates into CASSEGPPGLGAYIQYF.

J is TRBJ2-7 and V is TRBV2; perhaps TRBD2 as D (7 bases). Germline V gives CDR1 SNHLY, CDR2 FYNNEI. V gave up 10 bases and J gave up 4 bases, with 17 bases separating them. This CDR3 is built from 13 residues. The DNA of the CDR3 is TGTGCCACGGGGGGCGGCCGACTGTACGAGCAGTACTTC. This encodes CATGGGRLYEQYF.

This clone has only one observation. The gene calls are TRBV3-1 (or the pseudogene TRBV3-2) and TRBJ2-2; 8 nucleotides line up with TRBD2. Per germline, CDR1 LGHDT and CDR2 YNNKEL (reference sequence). V shed 4 bases, J shed 4 bases, and the junction held 8 bases outside the gene matches. The CDR3 has 16 amino acids. CDR3 DNA: TGTGCCAGCAGCCGAAATAGCGGGACGGGCACCGGGGAGCTGTTTTTT. Translation: CASSRNSGTGTGELFF.

The chain recombines TRBV6-5 with TRBJ2-7, with D tentatively TRBD1 (5 bases). V lost 6 bases, J lost 3 bases, and 12 bases lay in between. Germline assignment: CDR1 MNHEY and CDR2 SVGAGI. This CDR3 region has 13 residues. This CDR3 reads CASRLTVFYEQYF. Written as DNA, the CDR3 is TGTGCCAGCAGATTGACAGTCTTCTACGAGCAGTACTTC.

The chain combines TRBV11-3 with TRBJ2-5; 9 positions match TRBD2. There are 15 residues in the CDR3. Germline V CDR1 and CDR2: SGHNT, YENEEA. After removal of 5 bases from V and 7 bases from J, the junction contained 11 bases not matched to a gene. This CDR3 reads CASSPPSGTLGTQYF. For the CDR3, the DNA is TGTGCCAGCAGCCCGCCTAGCGGGACTCTCGGGACCCAGTACTTC.